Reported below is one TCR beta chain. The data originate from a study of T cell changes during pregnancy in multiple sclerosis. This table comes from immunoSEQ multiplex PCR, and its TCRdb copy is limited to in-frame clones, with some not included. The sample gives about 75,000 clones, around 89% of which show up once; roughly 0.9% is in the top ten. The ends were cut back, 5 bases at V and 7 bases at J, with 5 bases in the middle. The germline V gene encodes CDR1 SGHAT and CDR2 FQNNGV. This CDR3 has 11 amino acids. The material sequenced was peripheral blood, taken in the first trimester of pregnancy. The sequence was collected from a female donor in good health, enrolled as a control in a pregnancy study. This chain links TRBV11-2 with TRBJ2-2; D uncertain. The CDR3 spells CASSPYGELFF. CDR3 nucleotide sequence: TGTGCCAGCAGCCCTTACGGGGAGCTGTTTTTT.